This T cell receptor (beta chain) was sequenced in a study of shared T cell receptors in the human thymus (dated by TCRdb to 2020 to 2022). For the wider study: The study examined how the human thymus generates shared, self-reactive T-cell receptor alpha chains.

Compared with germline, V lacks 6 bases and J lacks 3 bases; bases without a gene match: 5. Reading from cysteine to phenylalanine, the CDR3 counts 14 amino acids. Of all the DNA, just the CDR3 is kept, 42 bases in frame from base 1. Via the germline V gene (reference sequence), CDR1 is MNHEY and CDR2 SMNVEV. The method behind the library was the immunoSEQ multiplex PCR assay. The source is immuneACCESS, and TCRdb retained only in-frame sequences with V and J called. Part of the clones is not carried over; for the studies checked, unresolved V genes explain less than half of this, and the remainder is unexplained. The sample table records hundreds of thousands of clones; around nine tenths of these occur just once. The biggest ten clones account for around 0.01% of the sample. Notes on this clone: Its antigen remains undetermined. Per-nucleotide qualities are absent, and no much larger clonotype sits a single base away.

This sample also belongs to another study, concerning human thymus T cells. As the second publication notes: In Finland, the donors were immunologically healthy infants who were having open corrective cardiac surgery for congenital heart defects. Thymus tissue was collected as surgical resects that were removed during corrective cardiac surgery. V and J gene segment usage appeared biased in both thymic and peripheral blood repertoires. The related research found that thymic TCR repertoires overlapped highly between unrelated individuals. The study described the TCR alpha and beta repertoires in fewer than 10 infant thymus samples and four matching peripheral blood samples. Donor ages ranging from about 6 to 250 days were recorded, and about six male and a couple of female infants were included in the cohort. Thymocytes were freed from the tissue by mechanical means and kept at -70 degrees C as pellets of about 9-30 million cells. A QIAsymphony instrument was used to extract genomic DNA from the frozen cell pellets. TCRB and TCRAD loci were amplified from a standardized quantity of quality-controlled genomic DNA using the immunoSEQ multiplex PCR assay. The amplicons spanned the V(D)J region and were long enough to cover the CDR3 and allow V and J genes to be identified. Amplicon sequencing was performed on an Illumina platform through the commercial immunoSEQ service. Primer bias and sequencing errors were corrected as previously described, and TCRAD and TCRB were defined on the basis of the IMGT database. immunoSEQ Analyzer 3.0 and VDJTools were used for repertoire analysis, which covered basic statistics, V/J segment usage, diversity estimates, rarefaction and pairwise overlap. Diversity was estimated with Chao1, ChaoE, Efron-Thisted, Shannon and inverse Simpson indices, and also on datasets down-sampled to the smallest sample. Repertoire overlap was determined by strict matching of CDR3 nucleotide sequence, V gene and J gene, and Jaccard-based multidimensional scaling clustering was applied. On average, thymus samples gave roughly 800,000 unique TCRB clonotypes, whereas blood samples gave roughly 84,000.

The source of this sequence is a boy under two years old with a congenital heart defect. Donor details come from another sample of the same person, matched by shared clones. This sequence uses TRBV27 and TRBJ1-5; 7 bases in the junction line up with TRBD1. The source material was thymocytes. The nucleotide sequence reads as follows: TGTGCCAGCAGGCGGACAGGCTACAATCAGCCCCAGCATTTT. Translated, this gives CASRRTGYNQPQHF.